The 22 T cell receptor beta chains below all came from one sample that was sequenced in a study of shared clonotypes between healthy human individuals. This table comes from immunoSEQ multiplex PCR, and its TCRdb copy is limited to in-frame clones, with some not included. The sample holds 2 million to 2.5 million clones, almost 96% seen once. The sequenced material came from naive CD4+ T cells sorted from blood. Subset described: CD45RA+ positively selected. These receptors originate from a man aged 18-30 years in good health.

This sequence joins TRBV5-1 and TRBJ2-2, with TRBD1 matching over 9 bases. The CDR3 spans 15 residues. The germline V gene encodes CDR1 SGHRS and CDR2 YFSETQ. V trimming: 5 bases; J trimming: 6 bases; junction bases outside the gene matches: 8. The CDR3 loop is CASRERTGVAGELFF. For the CDR3, the DNA is TGCGCCAGCAGGGAGAGGACAGGGGTTGCCGGGGAGCTGTTTTTT. Full variable domain (outside the CDR3, taken from reference TRBV5-1 and TRBJ2-2): KAGVTQTPRYLIKTRGQQVTLSCSPISGHRSVSWYQQTPGQGLQFLFEYFSETQRNKGNFPGRFSGRQFSNSRSEMNVSTLELGDSALYLCASRERTGVAGELFFGEGSRLTVL.

The chain combines TRBV5-1 with TRBJ2-7; TRBD2 matches at 8 bases. The CDR3 is 16 residues long. V dropped 1 base and J dropped 2; count of bases not matched to a gene: 8. Germline CDR1 and CDR2: SGHRS and YFSETQ. The CDR3 DNA is TGCGCCAGCAGCTTGCGGTCCCAAGCGGGGGCCTACGAGCAGTACTTC. Its translation: CASSLRSQAGAYEQYF.

The chain uses TRBV6-5 and TRBJ2-3; maybe TRBD2 (6 bases). The CDR3 is made up of 14 amino acids. The ends were cut back, 6 bases at V and 0 bases at J, with 10 bases in the middle. Germline lookup yields CDR1 MNHEY and CDR2 SVGAGI. For the CDR3, the DNA is TGTGCCAGCAGCCTAGCGCTGAGCACAGATACGCAGTATTTT. This encodes CASSLALSTDTQYF.

This chain joins TRBV7-9 and TRBJ1-5, with a tentative D call TRBD1 (5 bases). The CDR3 totals 17 residues. In germline, CDR1 is SEHNR, CDR2 FQNEAQ (reference sequence). Trimming pared 1 base from V and 2 bases from J, leaving 15 bases between. CDR3 residues: CASSLGQGESGNQPQHF. The CDR3 coding sequence is TGTGCCAGCAGCTTAGGGCAGGGAGAGAGTGGCAATCAGCCCCAGCATTTT.

The rearrangement uses TRBV4-1 and TRBJ1-5; a possible D gene is TRBD1 (5 bases). The CDR3 loop spans 15 amino acids. Per germline, CDR1 MGHRA and CDR2 YSYEKL. The ends were cut back, 0 bases at V and 3 bases at J, with 9 bases in the middle. CDR3 in amino acids: CASSQDGRVNQPQHF. The CDR3 bases are TGCGCCAGCAGCCAAGACGGCAGGGTCAATCAGCCCCAGCATTTT.

This clone was seen a single time. V usage is TRBV9 and J usage is TRBJ1-5; weak D call: TRBD1 (6 bases). Germline V gene sequence: CDR1 SGDLS, CDR2 YYNGEE. The CDR3 has 15 amino acids. Trimming shortened V by 0 bases and J by 3 bases, and 10 bases separated the two germline ends. The DNA for the CDR3 is TGTGCCAGCAGCGTAGATGGACAGTCCAATCAGCCCCAGCATTTT. Residues: CASSVDGQSNQPQHF.

CDR3 sequence: CASSTPRGTGQPQHF. Here the CDR3 DNA reads TGTGCCAGCAGTACCCCCCGGGGAACGGGTCAGCCCCAGCATTTT. This chain connects TRBV28 to TRBJ1-5; D ambiguous. The germline gives CDR1 MDHEN, CDR2 SYDVKM. The V gene lost 5 bases and the J gene lost 6 bases, with 17 bases spanning the gap. The length of the CDR3 is 15 residues.

Regarding this clone: Other DNA sequences from this sample encode an identical CDR3 as well. The chain carries TRBV12-5 and TRBJ1-1; D gene ambiguous. The V gene's germline CDR1 is LGHNT and CDR2 FRNRAP. The V gene lost 2 bases and the J gene lost 1 base, with 5 bases spanning the gap. The CDR3 spans 13 residues. The CDR3 bases are TGTGCTAGTGGTTTGACAGCGAACACTGAAGCTTTCTTT. It codes for CASGLTANTEAFF.

Of note for this clone: The same CDR3 can be traced to other DNA sequences in this sample. The CDR3 spells CAISEGRETDTQYF. The CDR3 DNA reads TGTGCCATCAGTGAAGGGAGGGAAACAGATACGCAGTATTTT. The chain carries TRBV10-3 and TRBJ2-3; TRBD2 agrees at 7 bases. The trim removed 3 bases at V and 3 bases at J, leaving 3 bases unmatched. The CDR3 extends over 14 amino acids. Germline V gene data show CDR1 as ENHRY and CDR2 as SYGVKD.

The chain combines TRBV2 with TRBJ2-7, with 9 bases identical to TRBD1. Germline V lookup: CDR1 SNHLY, CDR2 FYNNEI. There are 15 residues in the CDR3. The trim removed 5 bases at V and 1 base at J, leaving 6 bases unmatched. The CDR3 spells CASSSFGTGSYEQYF. CDR3 in DNA: TGTGCCAGCAGTTCCTTTGGGACAGGGTCCTACGAGCAGTACTTC.

The chain links TRBV28 to TRBJ2-5; D is possibly TRBD1 (6 bases). This CDR3 spans 14 amino acids. Trimming shortened V by 1 base and J by 6 bases, and 12 bases separated the two germline ends. Germline CDR1 MDHEN, CDR2 SYDVKM. DNA for the CDR3: TGTGCCAGCAGTTTATACAGGGAAGCGAAGACCCAGTACTTC. This encodes CASSLYREAKTQYF.

The chain links TRBV7-9 to TRBJ2-1, with D maybe TRBD2 (7 bases). Trimming removed 1 base at V and 4 bases at J, with 14 bases between. CDR1 and CDR2 from the germline V gene are SEHNR and FQNEAQ (reference sequence). The CDR3 is 16 residues long. The CDR3 protein is CASSLVGGGRYNEQFF. DNA for the CDR3: TGTGCCAGCAGCTTAGTTGGCGGGGGCCGATACAATGAGCAGTTCTTC.

The rearrangement links TRBV9 to TRBJ2-2, with 8 bases that match TRBD1. The V segment lost 0 bases and the J segment 1 base; nucleotides outside the gene matches: 5. The CDR3 consists of 17 residues. Germline V gene sequence: CDR1 SGDLS, CDR2 YYNGEE. CDR3: CASSVAQGAKNTGELFF. The CDR3 bases are TGTGCCAGCAGCGTAGCCCAGGGGGCGAAGAACACCGGGGAGCTGTTTTTT.

The J gene is TRBJ1-3, the V gene TRBV11-2; D remains unclear. CDR1 is SGHAT, CDR2 FQNNGV, per germline. The CDR3 covers 12 residues. V was shortened by 2 bases and J by 4 bases, with 3 bases between the two germline ends. CDR3 protein: CASSLTGNTIYF. The CDR3 DNA is TGTGCCAGCAGCTTAACCGGAAACACCATATATTTT.

The rearrangement joins TRBV27 to TRBJ1-2; 7 nucleotides match TRBD1. CDR3 length equals 17 residues. V was clipped by 9 bases and J by 0 bases; unmatched bases: 16. Per the germline V gene, CDR1 is MNHEY and CDR2 is SMNVEV (reference sequence). This chain's CDR3 is CASKKSAGTASNYGYTF. In DNA, the CDR3 is TGTGCCAGTAAAAAATCCGCCGGGACAGCCTCTAACTATGGCTACACCTTC.

This chain joins TRBV11-2 and TRBJ2-6, with 7 bases lining up with TRBD1. Germline trimming cut 4 bases from V and 2 bases from J; bases unmatched to any gene: 2. In germline, CDR1 is SGHAT, CDR2 FQNNGV. The CDR3 is 15 amino acids. CDR3 sequence (DNA): TGTGCCAGCAGCTCCACAGGGGCTGGGGCCAACGTCCTGACTTTC. Protein sequence: CASSSTGAGANVLTF.

As for this clone: Other DNA variants within this sample encode the same CDR3. The chain couples TRBV30 to TRBJ2-5; D gene ambiguous. The CDR3 is 11 amino acids. V lost 5 bases and J lost 4, with 8 bases in between. In germline, CDR1 is GTSNPN, CDR2 SVGIG (reference sequence). CDR3 region: CAWAVGETQYF. The CDR3 nucleotides are TGTGCCTGGGCTGTCGGAGAGACCCAGTACTTC.

This chain links TRBV19 with TRBJ1-1; D is ambiguous. The CDR3 runs to 14 residues. V gave up 3 bases and J gave up 1 base, with 9 bases separating them. Germline CDR1 and CDR2: LNHDA and SQIVND (reference sequence). The CDR3 sequence is CASSMLAGNTEAFF. CDR3 DNA sequence: TGTGCCAGTAGTATGTTGGCGGGGAACACTGAAGCTTTCTTT.

The rearrangement joins TRBV7-6 to TRBJ1-5; 8 nucleotides line up with TRBD1. Unmatched junction bases numbered 8, after V lost 4 bases and J lost 6 bases. This CDR3 is 15 amino acids long. Germline assignment: CDR1 SGHVS and CDR2 FNYEAQ. CDR3 nucleotide sequence: TGTGCCAGCAGCTCGGATTCAGGGGGCGGTCAGCCCCAGCATTTT. It is translated as CASSSDSGGGQPQHF.

The table lists this clone with a count of one. The gene calls are TRBV7-2 and TRBJ1-5, with TRBD1 identical over 7 bases. In germline, CDR1 is SGHTA, CDR2 FQGNSA. The J segment lost 4 bases and the V segment lost 5 bases, leaving 8 bases of the junction unmatched. The CDR3 length is 15 residues. CDR3 DNA sequence: TGTGCCAGCAGCGAGGGGCCAGGGGGTAATCAGCCCCAGCATTTT. This translates into CASSEGPGGNQPQHF.

The gene calls are TRBV5-1 and TRBJ2-5; a weak D match, TRBD2 (5 bases). The ends were cut back, 4 bases at V and 3 bases at J, with 13 bases in the middle. The CDR3 is made up of 14 amino acids. CDR1 is SGHRS, CDR2 YFSETQ, per germline. CDR3 sequence: CASSLGLGKETQYF. Written as DNA, the CDR3 is TGCGCCAGCAGCCTCGGACTGGGAAAAGAGACCCAGTACTTC.

This chain joins TRBV19 and TRBJ1-5, with D perhaps TRBD1 (6 bases). V lost 9 bases to trimming and J lost 2 bases, with 17 bases between them. This CDR3 has 15 amino acids. Per the germline V gene, CDR1 is LNHDA and CDR2 is SQIVND (reference sequence). CDR3 bases: TGTGCCAGCGGGTCAGGGGAAAGGGGCAATCAGCCCCAGCATTTT. Its translation: CASGSGERGNQPQHF.